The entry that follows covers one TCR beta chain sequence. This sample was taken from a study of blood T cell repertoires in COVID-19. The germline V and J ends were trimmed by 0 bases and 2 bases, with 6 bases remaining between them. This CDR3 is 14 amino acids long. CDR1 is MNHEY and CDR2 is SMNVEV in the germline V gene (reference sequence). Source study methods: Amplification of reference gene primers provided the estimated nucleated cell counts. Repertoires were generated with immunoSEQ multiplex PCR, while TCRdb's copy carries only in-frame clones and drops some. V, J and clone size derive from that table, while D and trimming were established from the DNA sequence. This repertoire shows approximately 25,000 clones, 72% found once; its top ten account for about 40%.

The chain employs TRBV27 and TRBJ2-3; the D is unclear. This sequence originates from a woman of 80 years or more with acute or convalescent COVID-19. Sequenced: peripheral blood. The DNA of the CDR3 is TGTGCCAGCAGTTTATCGGAGTTCACAGATACGCAGTATTTT. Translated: CASSLSEFTDTQYF.